These T cell receptor beta chains were read from a single sample in a study of CXCR3-negative and CXCR3-positive naive CD8 T cells. TCRdb derives one entry per CDR3 protein from the 5' RACE reads, leaving out DNA. Reported are around 92,000 distinct CDR3 sequences; the ten largest clones contain around 1.7%. Source material: naive CXCR3- CD8+ T cells from blood. Every receptor here comes from a human donor in good health. Some clones in this sample may be carry-over from other donors' samples. Both conserved end residues are part of each CDR3. Clone size is shown for a subset of rows, as once, few, many or a class of expanded clone.

V	size	J	CDR3
TRBV13	.	TRBJ1-3	CASSLPVGGYGNTIYF
TRBV5-5	.	TRBJ1-2	CASSLTGDYGYTF
TRBV28	.	TRBJ2-7	CASSFLGTDSYEQYF
TRBV28	.	TRBJ2-5	CASSFISGDRETQYF
TRBV29-1	.	TRBJ2-7	CSVEDLLLSEQYF
TRBV6-5	.	TRBJ2-2	CASSFEPSNTGELFF
TRBV12-3/TRBV12-4	.	TRBJ2-3	CASRGLAGADTQYF
TRBV5-1	.	TRBJ1-2	CASSSLGALHGYTF
TRBV7-9	.	TRBJ1-2	CASSLSGPSYGYTF
TRBV11-2	medium-sized	TRBJ2-7	CASSSPQAYEQYF
TRBV25-1	.	TRBJ1-1	CASSDQSLNTEAFF
TRBV4-2	.	TRBJ2-7	CASSHQNELAEKDEAYEQYF
TRBV5-4	.	TRBJ2-7	CASSPGQGRYEQYF
TRBV6-1	.	TRBJ1-1	CASRPGFLDGTEAFF
TRBV4-2	.	TRBJ2-6	CASSQEGGTGANVLTF
TRBV12-3/TRBV12-4	.	TRBJ1-4	CASSLSGLEGEKLFF
TRBV7-9	.	TRBJ2-5	CASSRSSQTIRGRETQYF
TRBV2	.	TRBJ1-1	CASSEGPGLTEAFF
TRBV28	.	TRBJ2-3	CASSSGQSRTDTQYF
TRBV9	.	TRBJ2-6	CASSEADRHSGANVLTF
TRBV7-9	.	TRBJ2-7	CASSHREADTYEQYF
TRBV29-1	.	TRBJ1-2	CSVEDRGDYGYTF
TRBV28	.	TRBJ1-5	CASSFRGSGQPQHF
TRBV11-2	.	TRBJ2-3	CASSRTSGRYTDTQYF
TRBV3-1	.	TRBJ2-7	CASSQSGLTYEQYF
TRBV11-2	.	TRBJ2-5	CASSFSGGMETQYF
TRBV29-1	.	TRBJ2-1	CSVERELDNEQFF
TRBV29-1	.	TRBJ2-1	CSVPEVNRGTGYNEQFF
TRBV7-8	.	TRBJ2-1	CASSPTSGGGPYNEQFF
TRBV12-3/TRBV12-4	medium-sized	TRBJ1-1	CASSFGGTEAFF
TRBV13	.	TRBJ2-2	CASSMGTHTLTGELFF
TRBV29-1	.	TRBJ2-1	CSVEGWGKDNEQFF
TRBV7-3	.	TRBJ2-1	CASSFLQGAYNEQFF
TRBV24-1	.	TRBJ2-4	CATSVGDIQYF
TRBV29-1	.	TRBJ2-7	CSVGTPGGTYEQYF
TRBV19	.	TRBJ2-1	CASSILGGNAVRFF
TRBV20-1	.	TRBJ2-1	CSARSSGVLSSYNEQFF
TRBV14	.	TRBJ1-4	CASSHVQGVLTNEKLFF
TRBV27	.	TRBJ2-7	CASSSRTSATYEQYF
TRBV29-1	.	TRBJ2-7	CSVEMEAYEQYF
TRBV20-1	.	TRBJ2-7	CSAPAGLAGGSDEQYF
TRBV27	.	TRBJ1-6	CASSLYSGYNSPLHF
TRBV7-9	.	TRBJ2-7	CASSGLAATYEQYF
TRBV7-9	.	TRBJ2-7	CASSLARGASYEQYF
TRBV13	.	TRBJ1-6	CASSSGTGGLSPLHF
TRBV20-1	.	TRBJ2-1	CSARDKEQVYNEQFF
TRBV12-3/TRBV12-4	.	TRBJ2-1	CASIPGTANDNEQFF
TRBV20-1	.	TRBJ2-7	CSARGLDRSYEQYF
TRBV12-3/TRBV12-4	.	TRBJ1-1	CASRGTIGEYTEAFF
TRBV5-1	.	TRBJ2-7	CASSLSHSYEQYF
TRBV12-3/TRBV12-4	.	TRBJ1-6	CASSPRGGADSPLHF
TRBV6-2/TRBV6-3	.	TRBJ2-1	CASSYLRDQSYNEQFF
TRBV20-1	.	TRBJ2-7	CSARDSSYEQYF
TRBV4-3	.	TRBJ2-7	CASSQELLGTFTYEQYF
TRBV3-1	.	TRBJ1-1	CASSLEGFVNTEAFF